These 14 T cell receptor beta chains were sequenced from one sample in a study of cytomegalovirus exposure and HLA in healthy donors. Primers: 60 Vbeta forward and 13 Jbeta reverse. Produced via immunoSEQ multiplex PCR; TCRdb's table is partial and in-frame only. Among approximately 79,000 clones, 78% were seen once, and the ten largest hold 4.5% to 7%. Specimen: PBMCs. The receptors shown here come from a male donor in good health and CMV-seropositive.

Here the CDR3 reads CSVAGTGAWGYTF. The CDR3 DNA sequence: TGCAGCGTAGCCGGGACAGGGGCTTGGGGCTACACCTTC. J is TRBJ1-2 and V is TRBV29-1, with 10 bases lining up with TRBD1. J was trimmed by 8 bases and V by 6 bases; bases with no gene match: 9. Germline-derived CDR1 and CDR2 are SQVTM and ANQGSEA. The CDR3 is 13 residues long.

The rearrangement links TRBV6-6 to TRBJ1-6; TRBD1 matches at 12 bases. The CDR3 loop spans 15 amino acids. Germline V gives CDR1 MNHNY, CDR2 SVGAGI (reference sequence). The V and J ends lost 7 bases and 7 bases, in that order; junction bases with no gene match: 5. DNA of the CDR3: TGTGCCAGCACGGGACAGGGGGCTGGGAATTCACCCCTCCACTTT. It translates to CASTGQGAGNSPLHF.

This clone was counted many times. The chain combines TRBV6-4 with TRBJ2-1; 8 bases line up with TRBD2. Germline lookup yields CDR1 MRHNA and CDR2 SNTAGT. This CDR3 has 14 residues. V was clipped by 3 bases and J by 6 bases; unmatched bases: 4. The CDR3 DNA sequence: TGTGCCAGCAGTGAAGCCGGGACTAGCAATGAGCAGTTCTTC. Protein sequence: CASSEAGTSNEQFF.

This clone was observed a handful of times. This chain uses TRBV14 with TRBJ1-6; 10 bases match TRBD1. The CDR3 totals 18 residues. The germline V gene has CDR1 SGHDN and CDR2 FVKESK. Unmatched junction bases numbered 8, after V lost 6 bases and J lost 0 bases. CDR3 sequence reads: CASRRGQGLSSYNSPLHF. In DNA, the CDR3 is TGTGCCAGCAGGCGGGGACAGGGGCTGAGCTCCTATAATTCACCCCTCCACTTT.

Remarks on this clone: A junction end diverges from the germline sequence, so it may reflect a read error. The genes are TRBV10-1 and TRBJ2-7; 7 bases map to TRBD1. Germline CDR1 WNHNN, CDR2 SYGVQD (reference sequence). The CDR3 is 21 amino acids. The CDR3, as DNA: TGCGCCAGCAGATATTCTGGAACAGGGGCTACTCAAGCCCCGACCTCCAACGAGCAGTACTTC. Translated, it gives CASRYSGTGATQAPTSNEQYF.

This CDR3 reads CASAAQGWDYGYTF. The CDR3, as DNA: TGTGCCAGCGCGGCCCAGGGGTGGGACTATGGCTACACCTTC. The chain joins TRBV5-6 to TRBJ1-2; tentatively, D is TRBD1 (6 bases). Trimming stripped 7 bases from V and 3 bases from J, with 16 bases between. Germline V gene lookup returns CDR1 SGHDT and CDR2 YYEEEE. This CDR3 has 14 amino acids.

The V call is TRBV9, the J call TRBJ2-1; 8 bases map to TRBD1. The V and J ends lost 4 bases and 3 bases, in that order; junction bases with no gene match: 6. Germline CDR1 and CDR2: SGDLS and YYNGEE. This CDR3 region has 15 residues. The CDR3 sequence is CASSTRQGYYNEQFF. The CDR3 nucleotides are TGTGCCAGCAGCACCCGACAGGGGTACTACAATGAGCAGTTCTTC.

V is TRBV10-1 and J is TRBJ2-7, with TRBD2 matching 12 bases. V shed 2 bases, J shed 1 base, and the junction held 9 bases outside the gene matches. The CDR3 has 18 residues. The V gene's germline CDR1 is WNHNN and CDR2 SYGVQD (reference sequence). The CDR3 coding sequence is TGCGCCAGCAGTGAGAGTAGACTAGCGGGAGATATGTCCTACGAGCAGTACTTC. Its translation: CASSESRLAGDMSYEQYF.

This clone has a handful of counts. The chain uses TRBV6-5 and TRBJ1-1, with 9 bases matching TRBD1. Germline-derived CDR1 and CDR2 are MNHEY and SVGAGI. V was pared by 4 bases and J by 1 base, with 7 bases of the junction left unmatched. The CDR3 extends over 16 amino acids. The CDR3 protein is CASSFGTGRGNTEAFF. The CDR3 DNA follows: TGTGCCAGCAGTTTCGGGACAGGGCGTGGGAACACTGAAGCTTTCTTT.

The V call is TRBV19, the J call TRBJ1-6, with 7 positions matching TRBD1. V was clipped by 4 bases and J by 8 bases; unmatched bases: 5. Germline lookup yields CDR1 LNHDA and CDR2 SQIVND (reference sequence). The CDR3 sequence is 14 residues long. The CDR3 loop is CASSTTGVDSPLHF. The CDR3 bases are TGTGCCAGTAGTACAACAGGGGTCGATTCACCCCTCCACTTT.

The rearrangement joins TRBV7-6 to TRBJ2-7, with D tentatively TRBD2 (6 bases). Germline CDR1 is SGHVS and CDR2 is FNYEAQ. The CDR3 totals 16 residues. Trimming took 5 bases from V and 1 from J, leaving 18 bases between them. CDR3 in DNA: TGTGCCAGCAGCCCGAGAAGGGGACTTTCGTCCTACGAGCAGTACTTC. It encodes CASSPRRGLSSYEQYF.

V gene TRBV7-2 combines with J gene TRBJ1-2, with a weak D call TRBD1 (6 bases). CDR1 SGHTA and CDR2 FQGNSA come from the germline V gene. CDR3 length: 15 residues. Deletions cut 3 bases from V and 7 bases from J, with 18 bases between. CDR3 sequence reads: CASSFGGTGYAGYTF. CDR3 in DNA: TGTGCCAGCAGCTTCGGTGGTACAGGGTACGCTGGCTACACCTTC.

In its sample, this clone was seen once. CDR3 amino acids: CASSTGQSSYNSPLHF. CDR3 bases: TGCGCCAGCAGCACGGGACAGAGCTCCTATAATTCACCCCTCCACTTT. The rearrangement joins TRBV5-1 to TRBJ1-6, with 7 bases lining up with TRBD1. This CDR3 contains 16 residues. Germline assignment: CDR1 SGHRS and CDR2 YFSETQ. V was pared by 4 bases and J by 0 bases, with 4 bases of the junction left unmatched.

The V gene is TRBV18, the J gene TRBJ1-1, with TRBD1 as a possible D gene (5 bases). CDR1 is KGHSH and CDR2 is LQKENI in the germline V gene. The CDR3 sequence is 13 residues long. Deletions cut 7 bases from V and 1 base from J, with 10 bases between. The CDR3 DNA follows: TGTGCCAGCTTTCCGGGGGGGAACACTGAAGCTTTCTTT. Protein product: CASFPGGNTEAFF.